The 10 T cell receptor beta chains given below trace back to one sample, sequenced in a study of graft-versus-host responses after intestinal transplantation. For these receptors, no antigen is known. Clones were read by immunoSEQ multiplex PCR, and TCRdb kept only the in-frame ones, dropping some. The sample carries 80,000 to 95,000 clones, roughly 91% recorded once. The sequencing used unstimulated CD8+ T cells sorted from spleen or lymph node cells, collected before intestinal transplant. The receptors derive from a human donor who received an intestinal transplant.

The V call is TRBV15, the J call TRBJ2-3, with 9 bases lining up with TRBD2. V shed 1 base, J shed 5 bases, and the junction held 7 bases outside the gene matches. CDR1 and CDR2 (germline): LNHNV, YYDKDF (reference sequence). This CDR3 has 16 residues. The CDR3 region has the DNA TGTGCCACCAGCAGAGTCGCGGGGGGGCCGGGAGATACGCAGTATTTT. Encoded protein: CATSRVAGGPGDTQYF.

The chain is built from TRBV25-1 and TRBJ2-1; 9 nucleotides line up with TRBD1. J gave up 5 bases and V 2 bases, and 10 bases lay outside the gene matches. CDR1 and CDR2 from the germline V gene are MGHDK and SYGVNS. The CDR3 contains 17 residues. CDR3 amino acids: CASSEGNRGRINNEQFF. CDR3 coding DNA: TGTGCCAGCAGTGAAGGGAACAGGGGGCGAATTAACAATGAGCAGTTCTTC.

This rearrangement joins TRBV7-8 to TRBJ2-2, with a tentative D call TRBD1 (6 bases). The V end lost 2 bases, the J end lost 6 bases, and 13 bases lay between the germline ends. CDR1 is SGHVS and CDR2 is FQNEAQ in the germline V gene. This CDR3 is built from 15 residues. In DNA, the CDR3 is TGTGCCAGCAGCTTACCGGACAGAGGTCCCGGGGAGCTGTTTTTT. Protein: CASSLPDRGPGELFF.

This clone was observed a single time. This chain links TRBV5-1 with TRBJ1-1; 9 nucleotides align to TRBD1. Germline-derived CDR1 and CDR2 are SGHRS and YFSETQ. The CDR3 totals 18 residues. V shed 0 bases, J shed 3 bases, and the junction held 12 bases outside the gene matches. CDR3: CASSLAGTGNPGDTEAFF. CDR3 sequence (DNA): TGCGCCAGCAGCTTGGCCGGGACAGGGAACCCGGGGGACACTGAAGCTTTCTTT.

The chain is built from TRBV7-9 and TRBJ2-1; the match to TRBD2 covers 10 bases. V trimming: 0 bases; J trimming: 8 bases; junction bases outside the gene matches: 7. CDR1 is SEHNR, CDR2 FQNEAQ, per germline (reference sequence). The CDR3 is made up of 16 amino acids. Here the CDR3 reads CASSLAGKRGGDEQFF. The CDR3, as DNA: TGTGCCAGCAGCTTAGCGGGGAAGCGGGGGGGCGATGAGCAGTTCTTC.

This clone was observed a single time. The chain joins TRBV6-5 to TRBJ2-3; D is possibly TRBD1 (6 bases). Trimming stripped 5 bases from V and 1 base from J, with 10 bases between. The CDR3 covers 14 residues. The germline V gene has CDR1 MNHEY and CDR2 SVGAGI. In DNA, the CDR3 is TGTGCCAGCAGTCCGGACAGCCGCACAGATACGCAGTATTTT. It is translated as CASSPDSRTDTQYF.

The rearrangement uses TRBV7-2 and TRBJ1-6, with D unclear. This CDR3 is 14 amino acids long. Trimming took 1 base from V and 6 from J, leaving 7 bases between them. The germline V gene has CDR1 SGHTA and CDR2 FQGNSA. Written as DNA, the CDR3 is TGTGCCAGCAGCTTAGATCGGAGTAATTCACCCCTCCACTTT. Its protein product is CASSLDRSNSPLHF.

V gene TRBV11-2 combines with J gene TRBJ2-6; D not certain. This CDR3 spans 16 amino acids. Germline V gene lookup returns CDR1 SGHAT and CDR2 FQNNGV. Trimming pared 1 base from V and 0 bases from J, leaving 7 bases between. In DNA form, the CDR3 reads TGTGCCAGCAGCTTAGGGCCGGGCTCTGGGGCCAACGTCCTGACTTTC. It encodes CASSLGPGSGANVLTF.

This sequence joins TRBV9 and TRBJ2-7, with 11 bases lining up with TRBD2. V shed 4 bases and J 3 bases; nucleotides not matched to a gene: 15. Looked up from germline, CDR1 is SGDLS and CDR2 is YYNGEE. This CDR3 is 18 amino acids long. The CDR3 bases are TGTGCCAGCAGCCCCCACGAAACCCCGGGACTAGCGGTCTACGAGCAGTACTTC. Its translation: CASSPHETPGLAVYEQYF.

CDR3: CASSLGPGANQETQYF. The CDR3 DNA is TGTGCCAGCAGCTTGGGGCCAGGGGCCAACCAAGAGACCCAGTACTTC. The rearrangement uses TRBV7-9 and TRBJ2-5; D is possibly TRBD1 (6 bases). Germline CDR1 and CDR2: SEHNR and FQNEAQ (reference sequence). Trimming took 3 bases from V and 0 from J, leaving 14 bases between them. This CDR3 is 16 amino acids long.